This T cell receptor beta chain came from a study of blood T cell repertoires in COVID-19 (dated by TCRdb to 2018 to 2021). Context from the whole study: Collaborator samples came from the United States, Italy and Spain and covered acute and convalescent phases of COVID-19. The prospective study material was composed of cDNA or gDNA derived from T cells, B-cell-depleted T cells, or PBMCs. Deeply sampled blood TCRbeta repertoires from subjects exposed to, actively infected with, or recovered from COVID-19 were included in the dataset. The repertoires were made available in a free public database intended to serve as a resource for research on the immune response to SARS-CoV-2. The samples were drawn from the first 160 participants of the ongoing ImmuneRACE study and from 1,254 subjects provided by 6 global collaborators. Nearly every sample came with metadata listing a de-identified subject ID, COVID-19 status, age in years and sex. HLA class I and class II types, where available, came from metadata supplied by the sample provider rather than from assay-based typing.

About this clone itself: The antigen it binds to is not known. Base qualities are missing; no much larger clone stands one base away.

The junction carries 13 bases between V and J, which are trimmed by 5 bases and 0 bases respectively. CDR3 length: 15 amino acids, cysteine to phenylalanine. The CDR3 DNA has 45 bases and is translated from base 1. The germline V gene gives CDR1 as SGHVS and CDR2 as FNYEAQ. The collaborating institutions used their own protocols to collect whole blood in K2EDTA tubes. For TCRbeta analysis, collaborator samples were shipped as frozen whole blood, as isolated PBMCs, or as DNA extracted from either sample type. TCRbeta CDR3 regions were amplified from genomic DNA by means of the immunoSEQ Assay, a bias-controlled multiplex PCR. The source study handled its data this way. The number of nucleated cells in each sample was estimated from the amplification of reference gene primers within the assay. Sequence reads were collapsed and filtered to measure the absolute abundance of every unique TCRbeta CDR3 rearrangement. For each sample, productive Simpson clonality was calculated as the square root of Simpson's diversity index across productive rearrangements. The table comes from immuneACCESS by way of TCRdb, which keeps in-frame sequences with V and J called. Part of the clones is missing from these tables; in studies checked, under half for an unresolved V gene and the rest for unknown reasons. That table furnishes V, J and clone size, whereas the DNA furnished D and trimming. The sample has more than 85,000 clones on record, 80% of them singletons. Clones ranked in the top ten supply around 4% of the sample.

The investigation overall reported the following: The amount of clinical and demographic metadata varied by source and participant and was provided uncurated.

Sequencing used peripheral blood. The chain couples TRBV7-6 to TRBJ1-1; the D segment could be TRBD1, given 6 matching bases. The TCR comes from a human donor in a cohort sampled during active or convalescent COVID-19. The bases read TGTGCCAGCAGCCCCTGGACAGACCTGAACACTGAAGCTTTCTTT. Its product reads: CASSPWTDLNTEAFF. With the portions outside the CDR3 filled from the reference TRBV7-6 and TRBJ1-1 genes, the complete variable region becomes GAGVSQSPRYKVTKRGQDVALRCDPISGHVSLYWYRQALGQGPEFLTYFNYEAQQDKSGLPNDRFSAERPEGSISTLTIQRTEQRDSAMYRCASSPWTDLNTEAFFGQGTRLTVV.